What follows describes a single TCR beta chain. What it recognizes is unknown. This record comes from a study of cytomegalovirus exposure and HLA in healthy donors. Study-wide findings and caveats: Previous analysis showed most TCR beta V segments were productive about 87% or about 30% of the time. Cytomegalovirus status was reportedly diagnosed by the classifier with high sensitivity and specificity.

Trimming removed 7 bases at V and 4 bases at J, with 16 bases between. Germline V lookup: CDR1 LNHDA, CDR2 SQIVND (reference sequence). This CDR3 comprises 14 residues. The PCR made use of 60 Vbeta and 13 Jbeta primers. Some clones are missing from TCRdb's copy, which holds only in-frame ones; the method was immunoSEQ multiplex PCR. This sample has 150,000 to 200,000 clones; about 85% occur once, and the top ten carry around 1.6%. The sequenced sample was PBMCs. J is TRBJ1-2 and V is TRBV19; D is possibly TRBD1 (6 bases). The TCR comes from a woman in her 50s in good health and CMV-seronegative. The CDR3 loop reads CASTRTGRGYGYTF. CDR3 DNA sequence: TGTGCCAGTACACGGACGGGCAGGGGCTATGGCTACACCTTC.